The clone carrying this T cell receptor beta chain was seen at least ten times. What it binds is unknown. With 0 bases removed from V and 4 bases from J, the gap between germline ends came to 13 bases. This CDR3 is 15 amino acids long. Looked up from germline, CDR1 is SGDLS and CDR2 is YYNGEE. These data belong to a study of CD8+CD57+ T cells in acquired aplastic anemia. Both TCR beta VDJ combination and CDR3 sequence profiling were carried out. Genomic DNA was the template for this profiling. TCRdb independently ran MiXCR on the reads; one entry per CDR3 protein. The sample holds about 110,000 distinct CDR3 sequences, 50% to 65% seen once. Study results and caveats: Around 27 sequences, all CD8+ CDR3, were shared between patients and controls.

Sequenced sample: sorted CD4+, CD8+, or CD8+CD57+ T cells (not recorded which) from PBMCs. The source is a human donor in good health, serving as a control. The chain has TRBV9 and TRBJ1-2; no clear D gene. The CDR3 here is CASSVDLGVGYGYTF. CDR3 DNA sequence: TGTGCCAGCAGCGTAGACCTCGGGGTTGGCTATGGCTACACCTTC.